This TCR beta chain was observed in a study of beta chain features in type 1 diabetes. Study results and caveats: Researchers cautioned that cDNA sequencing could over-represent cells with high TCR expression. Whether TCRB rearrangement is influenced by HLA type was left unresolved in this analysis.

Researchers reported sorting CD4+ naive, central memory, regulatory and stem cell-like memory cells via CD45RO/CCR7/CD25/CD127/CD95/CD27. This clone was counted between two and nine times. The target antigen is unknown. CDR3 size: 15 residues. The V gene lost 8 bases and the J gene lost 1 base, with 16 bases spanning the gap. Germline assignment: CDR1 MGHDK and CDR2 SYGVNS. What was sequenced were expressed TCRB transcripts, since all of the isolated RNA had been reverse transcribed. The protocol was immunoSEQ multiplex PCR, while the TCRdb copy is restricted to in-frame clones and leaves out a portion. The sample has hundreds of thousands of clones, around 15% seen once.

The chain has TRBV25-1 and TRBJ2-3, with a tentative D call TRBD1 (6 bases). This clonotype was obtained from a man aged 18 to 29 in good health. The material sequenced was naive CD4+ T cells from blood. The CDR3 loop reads CASHRDTPGTDTQYF. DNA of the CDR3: TGTGCCAGCCACCGGGACACGCCTGGCACAGATACGCAGTATTTT. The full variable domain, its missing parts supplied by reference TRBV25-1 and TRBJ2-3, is EADIYQTPRYLVIGTGKKITLECSQTMGHDKMYWYQQDPGMELHLIHYSYGVNSTEKGDLSSESTVSRIRTEHFPLTLESARPSHTSQYLCASHRDTPGTDTQYFGPGTRLTVL.